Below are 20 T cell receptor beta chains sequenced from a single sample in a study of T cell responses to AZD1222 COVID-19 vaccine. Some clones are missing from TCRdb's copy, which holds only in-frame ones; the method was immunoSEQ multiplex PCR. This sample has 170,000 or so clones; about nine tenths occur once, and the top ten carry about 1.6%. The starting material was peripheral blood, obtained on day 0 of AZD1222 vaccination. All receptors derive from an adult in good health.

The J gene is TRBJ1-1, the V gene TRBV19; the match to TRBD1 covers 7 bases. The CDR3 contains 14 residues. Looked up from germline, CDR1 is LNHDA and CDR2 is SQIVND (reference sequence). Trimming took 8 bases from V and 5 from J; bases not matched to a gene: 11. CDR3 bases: TGTGCCAGTGAAGGGGGGGACAGATTGACTGAAGCTTTCTTT. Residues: CASEGGDRLTEAFF.

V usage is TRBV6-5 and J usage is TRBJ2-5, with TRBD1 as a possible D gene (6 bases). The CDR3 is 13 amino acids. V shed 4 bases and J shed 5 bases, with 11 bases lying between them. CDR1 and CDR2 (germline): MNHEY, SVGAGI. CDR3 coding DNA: TGTGCCAGCAGTTTGGCAGGGGTGGAGACCCAGTACTTC. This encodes CASSLAGVETQYF.

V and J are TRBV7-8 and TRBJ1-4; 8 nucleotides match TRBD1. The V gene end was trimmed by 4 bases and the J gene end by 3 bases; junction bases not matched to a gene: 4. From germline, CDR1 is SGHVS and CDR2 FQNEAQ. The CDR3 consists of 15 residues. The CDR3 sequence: CASSSYRGANEKLFF. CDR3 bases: TGTGCCAGCAGCTCGTACAGGGGGGCTAATGAAAAACTGTTTTTT. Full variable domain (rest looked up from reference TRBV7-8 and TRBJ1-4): GAGVSQSPRYKVAKRGQDVALRCDPISGHVSLFWYQQALGQGPEFLTYFQNEAQLDKSGLPSDRFFAERPEGSVSTLKIQRTQQEDSAVYLCASSSYRGANEKLFFGSGTQLSVL.

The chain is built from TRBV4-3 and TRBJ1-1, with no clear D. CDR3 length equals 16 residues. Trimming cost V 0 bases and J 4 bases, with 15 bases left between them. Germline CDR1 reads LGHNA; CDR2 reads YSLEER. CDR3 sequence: CASSQDRLGMGTEAFF. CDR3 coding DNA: TGCGCCAGCAGCCAAGATCGGTTGGGAATGGGCACTGAAGCTTTCTTT.

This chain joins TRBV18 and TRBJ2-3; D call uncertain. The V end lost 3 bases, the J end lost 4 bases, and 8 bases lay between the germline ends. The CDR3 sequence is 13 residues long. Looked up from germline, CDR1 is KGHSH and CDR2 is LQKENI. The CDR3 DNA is TGTGCCAGCTCACCGCTAAGCGCAGATACGCAGTATTTT. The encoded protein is CASSPLSADTQYF.

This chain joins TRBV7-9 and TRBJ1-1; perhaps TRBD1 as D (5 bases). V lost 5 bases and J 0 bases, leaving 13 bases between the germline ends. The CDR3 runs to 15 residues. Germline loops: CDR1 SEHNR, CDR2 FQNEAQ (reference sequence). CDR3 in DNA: TGTGCCAGCAGCCTGATGGGGGGGATGAACACTGAAGCTTTCTTT. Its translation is CASSLMGGMNTEAFF.

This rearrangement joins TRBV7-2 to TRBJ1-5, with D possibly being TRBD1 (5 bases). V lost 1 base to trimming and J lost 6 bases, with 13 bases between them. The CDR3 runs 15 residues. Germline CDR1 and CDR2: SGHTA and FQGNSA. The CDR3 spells CASSLGGGGSQPQHF. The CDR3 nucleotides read TGTGCCAGCAGCTTAGGGGGCGGGGGATCTCAGCCCCAGCATTTT.

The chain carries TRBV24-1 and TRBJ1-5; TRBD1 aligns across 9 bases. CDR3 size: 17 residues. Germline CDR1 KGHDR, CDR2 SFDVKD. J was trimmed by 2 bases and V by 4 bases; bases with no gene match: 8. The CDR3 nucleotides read TGTGCCACCAGTGACCCAACAGGGGGCGTCGGCAATCAGCCCCAGCATTTT. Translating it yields CATSDPTGGVGNQPQHF.

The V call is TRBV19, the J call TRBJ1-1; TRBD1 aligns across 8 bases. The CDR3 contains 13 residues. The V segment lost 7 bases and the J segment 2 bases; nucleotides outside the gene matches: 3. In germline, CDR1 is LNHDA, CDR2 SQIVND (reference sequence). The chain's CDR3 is CASKDRGNTEAFF. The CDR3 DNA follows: TGTGCCAGTAAAGACAGGGGAAACACTGAAGCTTTCTTT. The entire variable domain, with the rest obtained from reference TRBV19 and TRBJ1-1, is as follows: DGGITQSPKYLFRKEGQNVTLSCEQNLNHDAMYWYRQDPGQGLRLIYYSQIVNDFQKGDIAEGYSVSREKKESFPLTVTSAQKNPTAFYLCASKDRGNTEAFFGQGTRLTVV.

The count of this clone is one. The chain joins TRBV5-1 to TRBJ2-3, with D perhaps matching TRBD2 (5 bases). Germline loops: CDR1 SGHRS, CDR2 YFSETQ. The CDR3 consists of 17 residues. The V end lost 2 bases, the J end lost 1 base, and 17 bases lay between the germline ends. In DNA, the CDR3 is TGCGCCAGCAGCTTCTTATTTGGGATGAGGGGCACAGATACGCAGTATTTT. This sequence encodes CASSFLFGMRGTDTQYF.

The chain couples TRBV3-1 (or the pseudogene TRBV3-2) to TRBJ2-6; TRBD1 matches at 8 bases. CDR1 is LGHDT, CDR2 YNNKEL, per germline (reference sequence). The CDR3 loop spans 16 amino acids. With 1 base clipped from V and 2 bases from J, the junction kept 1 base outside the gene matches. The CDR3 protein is CASSQAGGAGANVLTF. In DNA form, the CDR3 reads TGTGCCAGCAGCCAAGCAGGGGGCGCTGGGGCCAACGTCCTGACTTTC.

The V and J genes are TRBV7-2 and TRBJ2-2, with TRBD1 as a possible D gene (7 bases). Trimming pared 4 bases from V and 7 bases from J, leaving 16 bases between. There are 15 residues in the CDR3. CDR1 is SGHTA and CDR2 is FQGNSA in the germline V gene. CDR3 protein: CASSWTHRGGGELFF. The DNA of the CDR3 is TGTGCCAGCAGCTGGACTCACAGGGGAGGCGGGGAGCTGTTTTTT. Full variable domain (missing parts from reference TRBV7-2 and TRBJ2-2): GAGVSQSPSNKVTEKGKDVELRCDPISGHTALYWYRQSLGQGLEFLIYFQGNSAPDKSGLPSDRFSAERTGGSVSTLTIQRTQQEDSAVYLCASSWTHRGGGELFFGEGSRLTVL.

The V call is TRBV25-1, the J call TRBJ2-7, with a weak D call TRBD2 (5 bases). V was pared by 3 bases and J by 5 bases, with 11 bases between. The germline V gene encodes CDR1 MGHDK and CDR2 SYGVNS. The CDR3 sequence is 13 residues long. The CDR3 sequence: CASSDGVSDEQYF. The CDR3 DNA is TGTGCCAGCAGTGACGGGGTGAGCGACGAGCAGTACTTC.

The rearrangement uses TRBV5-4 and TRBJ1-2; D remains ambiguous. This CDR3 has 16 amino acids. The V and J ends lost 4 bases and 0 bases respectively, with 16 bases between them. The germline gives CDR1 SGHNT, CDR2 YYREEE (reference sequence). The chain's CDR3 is CASSPSGPQANYGYTF. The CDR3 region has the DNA TGTGCCAGCAGCCCTTCTGGGCCCCAAGCTAACTATGGCTACACCTTC.

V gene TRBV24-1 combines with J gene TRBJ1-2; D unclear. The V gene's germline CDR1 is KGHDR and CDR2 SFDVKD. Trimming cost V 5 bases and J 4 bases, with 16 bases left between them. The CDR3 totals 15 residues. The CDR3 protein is CATSGGPVPTYGYTF. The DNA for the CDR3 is TGTGCCACCAGTGGTGGGCCCGTGCCCACCTATGGCTACACCTTC.

In nucleotides, the CDR3 is TGTGCCAGCAGCGTAGCGGGCGGTTCAGATACGCAGTATTTT. Its protein is CASSVAGGSDTQYF. The rearrangement links TRBV9 to TRBJ2-3; D remains ambiguous. This CDR3 has 14 residues. V dropped 0 bases and J dropped 4 bases, with 9 bases sitting between them. Germline values: CDR1 SGDLS, CDR2 YYNGEE.

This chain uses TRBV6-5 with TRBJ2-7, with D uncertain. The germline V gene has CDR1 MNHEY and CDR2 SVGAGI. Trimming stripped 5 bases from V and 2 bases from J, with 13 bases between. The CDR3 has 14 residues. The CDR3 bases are TGTGCCAGCAGTCACCCCACCAGAACCTACGAGCAGTACTTC. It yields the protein CASSHPTRTYEQYF.

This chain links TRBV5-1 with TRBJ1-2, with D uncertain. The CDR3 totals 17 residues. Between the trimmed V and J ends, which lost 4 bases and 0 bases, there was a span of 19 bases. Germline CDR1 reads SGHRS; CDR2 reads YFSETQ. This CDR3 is CASSLTLRAPSNYGYTF. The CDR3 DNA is TGCGCCAGCAGCCTGACCCTCCGGGCCCCCTCTAACTATGGCTACACCTTC. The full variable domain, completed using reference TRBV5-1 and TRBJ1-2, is KAGVTQTPRYLIKTRGQQVTLSCSPISGHRSVSWYQQTPGQGLQFLFEYFSETQRNKGNFPGRFSGRQFSNSRSEMNVSTLELGDSALYLCASSLTLRAPSNYGYTFGSGTRLTVV.

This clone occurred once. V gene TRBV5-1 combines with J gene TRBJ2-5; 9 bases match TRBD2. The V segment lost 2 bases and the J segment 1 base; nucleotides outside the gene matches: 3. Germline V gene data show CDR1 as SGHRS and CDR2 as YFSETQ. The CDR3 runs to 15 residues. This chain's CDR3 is CASSLAGGLQETQYF. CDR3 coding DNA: TGCGCCAGCAGCTTAGCGGGGGGCCTCCAAGAGACCCAGTACTTC.

The CDR3 bases are TGTGCCAGCAGCCAAGGAGGGGTTGAGACCCAGTACTTC. It yields the protein CASSQGGVETQYF. The chain couples TRBV3-1 (or the pseudogene TRBV3-2) to TRBJ2-5; D may match TRBD1 or TRBD2 (5 bases each). The CDR3 runs 13 residues. The ends were cut back, 1 base at V and 5 bases at J, with 8 bases in the middle. Germline V gene data show CDR1 as LGHDT and CDR2 as YNNKEL (reference sequence).